This T cell receptor (beta chain) was observed in a study of blood T cell repertoires in COVID-19. Libraries were prepared by immunoSEQ multiplex PCR; TCRdb keeps only in-frame clonotypes and omits some of them. The sample includes roughly 92,000 clones, about nine tenths seen only once; the top ten take 4.9%. There are 14 residues in the CDR3. CDR1 is MGHRA, CDR2 YSYEKL, per germline. V lost 3 bases and J lost 7, with 13 bases in between. This chain connects TRBV4-1 to TRBJ2-1; a possible D gene is TRBD1 (5 bases). The source material was peripheral blood. The TCR originated in a woman aged 80 or older with acute or convalescent COVID-19. CDR3 loop: CASSHPGPINEQFF. The CDR3 region has the DNA TGCGCCAGCAGCCACCCAGGGCCCATTAATGAGCAGTTCTTC.